The clone carrying this T cell receptor beta chain was recorded only once. The data belong to a study of blood T cell repertoires in COVID-19. Assay: immunoSEQ multiplex PCR; the TCRdb copy retains only in-frame clones and omits some. This sample has over 200,000 clones; 86% occur once, and the top ten carry approximately 2.8%. Sequencing was performed on PBMCs or T cells enriched from blood (not recorded which). This clonotype was sampled from a woman aged 50 to 60 in a cohort exposed to, infected with or recovered from COVID-19 (not recorded which).

CDR3 coding DNA: TGTGCCAGCAGCCAGGGCCGGGGAGGCTCTAGCAATCAGCCCCAGCATTTT. Residues: CASSQGRGGSSNQPQHF. The V call is TRBV3-1 (or the pseudogene TRBV3-2), the J call TRBJ1-5; D is ambiguous. The ends were cut back, 3 bases at V and 0 bases at J, with 15 bases in the middle. Germline V gives CDR1 LGHDT, CDR2 YNNKEL (reference sequence). The length of the CDR3 is 17 residues.